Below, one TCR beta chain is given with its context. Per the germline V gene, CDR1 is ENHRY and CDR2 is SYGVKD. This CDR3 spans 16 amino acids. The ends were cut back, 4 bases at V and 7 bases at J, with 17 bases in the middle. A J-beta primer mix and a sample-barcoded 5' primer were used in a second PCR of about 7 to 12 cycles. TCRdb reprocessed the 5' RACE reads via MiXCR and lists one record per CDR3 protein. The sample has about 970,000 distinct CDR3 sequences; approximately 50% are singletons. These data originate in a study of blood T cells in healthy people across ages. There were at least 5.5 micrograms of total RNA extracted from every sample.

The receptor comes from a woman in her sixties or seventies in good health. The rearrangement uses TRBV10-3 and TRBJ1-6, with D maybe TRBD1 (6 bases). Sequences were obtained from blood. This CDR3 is CAISGGGGGVNSPLHF. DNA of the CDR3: TGTGCCATCAGTGGCGGGGGCGGCGGCGTCAATTCACCCCTCCACTTT.